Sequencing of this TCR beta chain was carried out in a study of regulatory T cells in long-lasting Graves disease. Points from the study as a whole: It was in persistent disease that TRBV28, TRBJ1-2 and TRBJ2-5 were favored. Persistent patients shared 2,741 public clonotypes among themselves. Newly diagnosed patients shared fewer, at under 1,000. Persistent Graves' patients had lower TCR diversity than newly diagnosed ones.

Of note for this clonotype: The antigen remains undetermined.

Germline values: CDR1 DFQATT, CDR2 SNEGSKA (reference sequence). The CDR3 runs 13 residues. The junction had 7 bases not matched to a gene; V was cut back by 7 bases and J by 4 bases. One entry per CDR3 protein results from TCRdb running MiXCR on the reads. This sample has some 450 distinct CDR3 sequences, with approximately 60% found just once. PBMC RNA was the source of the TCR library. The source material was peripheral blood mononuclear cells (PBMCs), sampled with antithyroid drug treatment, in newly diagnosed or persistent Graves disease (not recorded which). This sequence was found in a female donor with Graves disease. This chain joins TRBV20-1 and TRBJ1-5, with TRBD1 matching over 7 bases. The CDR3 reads CSGTGVGNQPQHF. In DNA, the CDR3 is TGCAGTGGCACAGGGGTAGGTAATCAGCCCCAGCATTTT.